The 25 T cell receptor beta chains presented below share a single source sample, sequenced in a study of CD8+ T cells in alopecia areata (dated 2018 in TCRdb). Libraries were constructed by the immunoSEQ multiplex PCR assay. For TCR sequencing, RNA was extracted from every sample and reverse transcribed into cDNA to serve as template. Entries here come from immuneACCESS through TCRdb and include only in-frame sequences with V and J called. Some clones fail to appear in such tables; in the studies checked, an unresolved V gene covers under half of the shortfall, and the cause of the remainder is unknown. For this sample there are under 200,000 clones; 60% appear just once. The ten largest account for 14% of the sample. The sample's time point label, in plain terms: around 26 weeks on oral tofacitinib. The treatment or condition label, as the study defines it: oral pan-JAK inhibitor, 5-10 mg twice daily.

This material consisted of CD4+ T cells sorted from blood, taken at week 24, from a patient treated with tofacitinib. These receptors were collected from a human donor with alopecia areata.

This chain links TRBV11-2 with TRBJ1-4, with a tentative D call TRBD1 (5 bases). V was clipped by 5 bases and J by 6 bases, with 13 bases between them. The CDR3 contains 14 residues. Germline loops: CDR1 SGHAT, CDR2 FQNNGV. In DNA, the CDR3 is TGTGCCAGCAGCCGCCCAGGGTATGATGAAAAACTGTTTTTT. As protein: CASSRPGYDEKLFF.

This clone showed up just a few times. This chain joins TRBV29-1 and TRBJ1-2; no reliable D call. V dropped 2 bases and J dropped 2 bases, with 3 bases sitting between them. This CDR3 contains 11 residues. The germline gives CDR1 SQVTM, CDR2 ANQGSEA. The CDR3 spells CSVEQNYGYTF. Here the CDR3 DNA reads TGCAGCGTTGAACAGAACTATGGCTACACCTTC.

This chain connects TRBV5-6 to TRBJ2-1; the D gene is possibly TRBD2 (6 bases). CDR3 length: 14 amino acids. The germline CDR1 and CDR2 sequences are SGHDT and YYEEEE. Trimming took 1 base from V and 5 from J, leaving 10 bases between them. The CDR3 here is CASSLWGVNNEQFF. For the CDR3, the DNA is TGTGCCAGCAGCTTGTGGGGGGTCAACAATGAGCAGTTCTTC.

V and J are TRBV6-5 and TRBJ1-2, with no clear D. There are 14 residues in the CDR3. Germline V lookup: CDR1 MNHEY, CDR2 SVGAGI. V gave up 2 bases and J gave up 6 bases, with 13 bases separating them. The CDR3 protein is CASSYVSGQHGYTF. The CDR3 coding sequence is TGTGCCAGCAGTTACGTCAGCGGGCAGCATGGCTACACCTTC.

This clone appeared a single time. The chain combines TRBV25-1 with TRBJ2-5, with D possibly being TRBD2 (6 bases). Deletions cut 7 bases from V and 4 bases from J, with 13 bases between. The CDR3 totals 13 residues. CDR1 and CDR2 (germline): MGHDK, SYGVNS. CDR3 residues: CASNLGGRETQYF. The CDR3 region has the DNA TGTGCCAGCAACCTCGGGGGTAGAGAGACCCAGTACTTC.

This chain uses TRBV29-1 with TRBJ1-4; 7 bases align to TRBD1. Germline V gene data show CDR1 as SQVTM and CDR2 as ANQGSEA. The CDR3 is made up of 13 amino acids. Trimming cost V 6 bases and J 6 bases; bases outside gene matches: 7. The CDR3 DNA reads TGCAGCGTGGCAGGGGGAGTAGATGAAAAACTGTTTTTT. Translating gives CSVAGGVDEKLFF.

In its sample, this clone was seen a few times. Other DNA sequences of this sample code for an identical CDR3. The V and J genes are TRBV18 and TRBJ2-2, with 10 bases lining up with TRBD2. J gave up 5 bases and V 3 bases, and 6 bases lay outside the gene matches. The germline V gene encodes CDR1 KGHSH and CDR2 LQKENI. The CDR3 sequence is 16 residues long. The CDR3 spells CASSPGLAANTGELFF. The CDR3 nucleotides are TGTGCCAGCTCACCCGGACTAGCGGCCAATACCGGGGAGCTGTTTTTT.

This clone was detected a few times. CDR3: CASSLTSTGFYEQFF. The DNA of the CDR3 is TGTGCCAGCAGCTTAACATCAACAGGGTTTTATGAGCAGTTCTTC. V and J are TRBV7-9 and TRBJ2-1; TRBD1 might be the D (6 bases). Trimming shortened V by 2 bases and J by 8 bases, and 16 bases separated the two germline ends. This CDR3 region has 15 residues. CDR1 and CDR2 (germline): SEHNR, FQNEAQ (reference sequence).

This chain links TRBV20-1 with TRBJ2-7; no clear D. The V gene's germline CDR1 is DFQATT and CDR2 SNEGSKA (reference sequence). Trimming removed 6 bases from V and 1 base from J, with 7 bases in between. CDR3 size: 11 residues. The CDR3: CSARSSYEQYF. The CDR3 bases are TGCAGTGCCAGGAGTTCCTACGAGCAGTACTTC.

V and J are TRBV20-1 and TRBJ2-4, with D uncertain. V lost 1 base and J 8 bases, leaving 6 bases between the germline ends. Germline V gives CDR1 DFQATT, CDR2 SNEGSKA (reference sequence). The CDR3 is 11 amino acids. DNA for the CDR3: TGCAGTGCTAGAGCCCTCGACATTCAGTACTTC. Amino acids: CSARALDIQYF.

This chain links TRBV19 with TRBJ1-1; TRBD1 might be the D (6 bases). V shed 4 bases and J shed 3 bases, with 9 bases lying between them. The CDR3 is made up of 13 amino acids. The germline CDR1 and CDR2 sequences are LNHDA and SQIVND (reference sequence). For the CDR3, the DNA is TGTGCCAGTAGTAGGAGGGGGGACACTGAAGCTTTCTTT. Protein sequence: CASSRRGDTEAFF. Together with reference TRBV19 and TRBJ1-1, the CDR3 gives the full variable domain: DGGITQSPKYLFRKEGQNVTLSCEQNLNHDAMYWYRQDPGQGLRLIYYSQIVNDFQKGDIAEGYSVSREKKESFPLTVTSAQKNPTAFYLCASSRRGDTEAFFGQGTRLTVV.

V usage is TRBV7-9 and J usage is TRBJ1-2, with 10 positions matching TRBD1. The CDR3 has 13 residues. V gave up 4 bases and J gave up 12 bases; unmatched junction bases: 8. Germline values: CDR1 SEHNR, CDR2 FQNEAQ (reference sequence). The CDR3, as DNA: TGTGCCAGCAGCTATCGGACAGGGGGAGGCCACACCTTC. Translated: CASSYRTGGGHTF.

The rearrangement joins TRBV6-5 to TRBJ2-5, with 8 bases lining up with TRBD2. The trim removed 5 bases at V and 7 bases at J, leaving 9 bases unmatched. This CDR3 contains 14 residues. Germline CDR1 and CDR2: MNHEY and SVGAGI. DNA of the CDR3: TGTGCCAGCAGTATCCAGACCCGGGGGGGGACCCAGTACTTC. Protein: CASSIQTRGGTQYF.

The CDR3 loop is CASGPSAYEQYF. The DNA for the CDR3 is TGTGCCAGCGGACCGTCGGCCTACGAGCAGTACTTC. The V call is TRBV10-3, the J call TRBJ2-7; D ambiguous. CDR3 length: 12 amino acids. V lost 10 bases to trimming and J lost 2 bases, with 12 bases between them. CDR1 is ENHRY, CDR2 SYGVKD, per germline.

The chain carries TRBV2 and TRBJ2-7; perhaps TRBD1 as D (5 bases). Germline V lookup: CDR1 SNHLY, CDR2 FYNNEI. The CDR3 loop spans 12 amino acids. V was pared by 6 bases and J by 1 base, with 7 bases between. CDR3 in DNA: TGTGCCAGCAGGCGACAGTCCTACGAGCAGTACTTC. Translating gives CASRRQSYEQYF.

The CDR3 spells CASGSRAYEQYF. In DNA form, the CDR3 reads TGTGCCAGTGGGAGCAGGGCTTACGAGCAGTACTTC. The V and J genes are TRBV19 and TRBJ2-7; either TRBD1 or TRBD2 may fit D (5 bases each). Germline CDR1 and CDR2: LNHDA and SQIVND (reference sequence). V dropped 8 bases and J dropped 4 bases, with 12 bases sitting between them. This CDR3 region has 12 residues.

The rearrangement uses TRBV5-8 and TRBJ2-7, with a tentative D call TRBD2 (6 bases). This CDR3 has 15 residues. V shed 1 base and J shed 7 bases, with 18 bases lying between them. Germline values: CDR1 SGHTS, CDR2 YDEGEE. CDR3 loop: CASSLPQGPTREQYF. The CDR3, as DNA: TGTGCCAGCAGCTTGCCGCAGGGTCCGACTAGAGAGCAGTACTTC.

This chain joins TRBV6-5 and TRBJ1-2, with a tentative D call TRBD1 (5 bases). CDR1 and CDR2 (germline): MNHEY, SVGAGI. V was clipped by 6 bases and J by 4 bases, with 12 bases between them. The length of the CDR3 is 13 residues. The CDR3 DNA reads TGTGCCAGCAGCCCAGGGCACCCCTATGGCTACACCTTC. It yields the protein CASSPGHPYGYTF.

The chain couples TRBV18 to TRBJ1-5; D not resolved. Germline V CDR1 and CDR2: KGHSH, LQKENI. The CDR3 length is 13 residues. The V end lost 2 bases, the J end lost 4 bases, and 6 bases lay between the germline ends. The CDR3 reads CASSPDGNQPQHF. CDR3 sequence (DNA): TGTGCCAGCTCACCAGATGGGAATCAGCCCCAGCATTTT.

The chain links TRBV7-8 to TRBJ2-6; tentative D call: TRBD1 (7 bases). V was pared by 5 bases and J by 5 bases, with 25 bases between. CDR3 length: 19 amino acids. Germline lookup yields CDR1 SGHVS and CDR2 FQNEAQ. CDR3 region: CASSRGTAQPDPRANVLTF. CDR3 bases: TGTGCCAGCAGCCGGGGGACAGCCCAACCCGACCCGAGGGCCAACGTCCTGACTTTC.

This clone was counted a few times. J is TRBJ2-1 and V is TRBV29-1, with unresolved D. Germline V gives CDR1 SQVTM, CDR2 ANQGSEA. This CDR3 comprises 14 residues. Trimming removed 5 bases at V and 0 bases at J, with 11 bases between. CDR3 sequence reads: CSVRWVGSYNEQFF. The CDR3 DNA follows: TGCAGCGTTCGCTGGGTGGGCTCCTACAATGAGCAGTTCTTC.

The chain links TRBV28 to TRBJ1-2; D is perhaps TRBD1 (5 bases). This CDR3 has 19 amino acids. Germline CDR1 MDHEN, CDR2 SYDVKM. Between the trimmed V and J ends, which lost 4 bases and 3 bases, there was a span of 27 bases. DNA of the CDR3: TGTGCCAGCAGTTCGGCCGGGGGACCTACCCAGGTGTCTGACTATGGCTACACCTTC. It codes for CASSSAGGPTQVSDYGYTF.

This chain uses TRBV6-5 with TRBJ2-7, with TRBD1 identical over 10 bases. V trimming: 5 bases; J trimming: 2 bases; junction bases outside the gene matches: 6. Germline V gene data show CDR1 as MNHEY and CDR2 as SVGAGI. The CDR3 has 15 residues. Here the CDR3 DNA reads TGTGCCAGCAGTCCCAGACAGGGGGCGGCCTACGAGCAGTACTTC. It specifies CASSPRQGAAYEQYF.

This clone was counted once. V usage is TRBV23-1 and J usage is TRBJ2-7, with D possibly TRBD1 on 6 matching bases. TRBV23-1 is designated an ORF whose function remains uncertain. The CDR3 loop spans 16 amino acids. Trimming pared 3 bases from V and 1 base from J, leaving 16 bases between. CDR3 in amino acids: CASSQIPDSLSYEQYF. CDR3 in DNA: TGCGCCAGCAGTCAGATCCCGGACAGCCTTTCCTACGAGCAGTACTTC.

This clone was observed a few times. The DNA for the CDR3 is TGCAGCGGTGGGGACAGCGGGGCTTTCTTT. Translated: CSGGDSGAFF. The chain recombines TRBV29-1 with TRBJ1-1; 7 nucleotides align to TRBD1. Germline trimming cut 7 bases from V and 11 bases from J; bases unmatched to any gene: 7. This CDR3 has 10 residues. Germline CDR1 reads SQVTM; CDR2 reads ANQGSEA.